This T cell receptor (beta chain) was identified in a study of T cells in localized non-small cell lung cancer. As regards this clone: Its target is not known.

The germline V gene encodes CDR1 SGHTA and CDR2 FQGNSA. The CDR3 extends over 13 amino acids. The V and J ends lost 6 bases and 5 bases respectively, with 11 bases between them. Clones were read by immunoSEQ multiplex PCR, and TCRdb kept only the in-frame ones, dropping some. The sample shows 7,000 to 8,000 clones, about 91% of them seen only once. Overall study results and limits: Out of the top 100 tumor clones, a median 57 were seen in adjacent lung. The study found T cell clonality highest in uninvolved adjacent lung, above tumor. Longer survival (overall) was linked to higher T cell density in blood. Sequencing involved a lone tumor region, leaving heterogeneity possible.

The chain employs TRBV7-2 and TRBJ1-5; TRBD1 might be the D (5 bases). The TCR sequence derives from an older male donor with stage II lung adenocarcinoma. Sequencing used peripheral blood mononuclear cells, obtained before any cancer treatment. CDR3 sequence: CASSTGPDQPQHF. The CDR3 DNA follows: TGTGCCAGCAGTACGGGGCCAGATCAGCCCCAGCATTTT.